The next 5 T cell receptor beta chains were all read from a single sample in a study of T cell responses to AZD1222 COVID-19 vaccine. Assay: immunoSEQ multiplex PCR; the TCRdb copy retains only in-frame clones and omits some. The profile covers 120,000 to 150,000 clones, with approximately 90% appearing a single time and more than 13% taken by the ten largest. Sequencing used peripheral blood, obtained on day 0 of AZD1222 vaccination. The receptors originated from an adult in good health.

The chain uses TRBV27 and TRBJ1-5; D is unclear. The CDR3 contains 16 residues. The V end was cut by 0 bases, the J end by 3 bases, with 12 bases between. Germline V gene sequence: CDR1 MNHEY, CDR2 SMNVEV (reference sequence). The DNA of the CDR3 is TGTGCCAGCAGTTTATCGTGGGTAGAACACAATCAGCCCCAGCATTTT. Translating it yields CASSLSWVEHNQPQHF.

The chain couples TRBV19 to TRBJ1-1; 12 bases agree with TRBD1. The CDR3 totals 15 residues. The germline CDR1 and CDR2 sequences are LNHDA and SQIVND (reference sequence). V gave up 5 bases and J gave up 9 bases; unmatched junction bases: 10. The CDR3 DNA is TGTGCCAGTAGTCTCGGGACAGGGGGCCGTTTGAAAGCTTTCTTT. Its protein is CASSLGTGGRLKAFF.

V is TRBV7-2 and J is TRBJ1-4; D is ambiguous. CDR1 SGHTA and CDR2 FQGNSA come from the germline V gene. This CDR3 spans 14 amino acids. Trimming removed 0 bases from V and 8 bases from J, with 10 bases in between. The CDR3 coding sequence is TGTGCCAGCAGCTTAGCGGGGTTGGGGGAAAAACTGTTTTTT. This gives the protein CASSLAGLGEKLFF.

This chain links TRBV5-1 with TRBJ2-7, with D possibly being TRBD2 (6 bases). The CDR3 is 15 amino acids. Trimming took off 0 bases at V and 3 bases at J, with 13 bases between the two ends. Germline CDR1 and CDR2: SGHRS and YFSETQ. CDR3 sequence: CASSLAGSGNYEQYF. The DNA of the CDR3 is TGCGCCAGCAGCTTGGCCGGTAGCGGCAACTACGAGCAGTACTTC.

V gene TRBV7-9 combines with J gene TRBJ1-3; possibly TRBD1 for D (6 bases). Trimming shortened V by 3 bases and J by 6 bases, and 15 bases separated the two germline ends. CDR1 is SEHNR and CDR2 is FQNEAQ in the germline V gene (reference sequence). This CDR3 spans 15 amino acids. The CDR3 sequence is CASSFRQDRVNTIYF. The CDR3 DNA reads TGTGCCAGCAGCTTTCGACAGGATCGGGTAAACACCATATATTTT.